This T cell receptor beta chain was sequenced for a study of T-cell memory formation after mild COVID-19 listed by TCRdb under 2021. About the full investigation: TCR sequence clusters from the two donors were found to be largely donor specific. The cohort was made up of two young adult volunteers, one female and one male, who were previously healthy. T-cell clones expanding and contracting after mild COVID-19 in a couple of donors were tracked by longitudinal TCRalpha and TCRbeta repertoire sequencing. What the authors observed across the whole study: Some responding clones were found in pre-infection memory, which suggests that pre-existing cross-reactive memory T cells took part in the SARS-CoV-2 response. SARS-CoV-2 specificity of the second-wave clones peaking on day 37 was not confirmed. Clones contracting from day 15 to 85 had balanced CD4/CD8 phenotypes, while a second wave expanding from day 15 to 37 was biased towards CD4+. Contracting CD4+ clones turned up mainly in the CM and EM memory subsets, whereas EMRA was where CD8+ clones were enriched. Only a couple of mild cases were covered in the study, and larger cohorts including severe cases with pre-infection samples were considered necessary.

This clonotype turned up a few times. The antigen it recognizes is unknown. No base qualities exist here, and no much larger clone lies one base off it. The junction shows trimming of 8 bases on V and 0 bases on J, plus 26 bases between the germline ends. The CDR3, from cysteine to phenylalanine, totals 18 residues. Only the CDR3 DNA is retained, 54 bases long and in frame from the first base. Taken from the germline V gene, the CDR1 and CDR2 loops are MNHEY and SVGEGT. TCRdb names Illumina NovaSeq 6000 as the instrument used. cDNA libraries for TCRalpha and TCRbeta were prepared by 5'RACE using constant-segment primers, with sample barcodes and unique molecular identifiers added. Trizol reagent was used to extract RNA from every sample. Library amplification was performed in two PCR steps, and a second sample barcode and Illumina TruSeq adapters were introduced in the second step. The libraries were sequenced on an Illumina NovaSeq using 2 x 150 bp paired-end reads. In the original analysis: Reads were demultiplexed and collapsed into UMI-guided consensus sequences with migec v1.2.7. Using mixcr v2.1.11, UMI consensuses were aligned to TRA and TRB V and J templates and then assembled into clonotypes. A clonotype was counted as expanded or contracted only if both edgeR and NoisET called the change significant, with noise models trained on biological replicates. edgeR calls used a false discovery rate-adjusted p below 0.01 and a log2 fold-change threshold of 1. As an exploratory analysis of dynamics, max-normalized trajectories of the 1000 most abundant clonotypes were examined with PCA combined with hierarchical clustering. Each responding clone was given a CD4 or CD8 phenotype based on the CD4+ and CD8+ repertoires, which had been sequenced separately. TCRdb's own reprocessing of the public reads used fastp at Q25 and MiXCR and kept productive beta chains. Under each unique CDR3 protein, matching rows form one entry showing the most common genes and DNA. Here the V and J calls rest on TCRdb's processing, not on the authors' analysis. The sample table lists 120,000 to 150,000 distinct CDR3 sequences, under 25% of them with a count of one. The top ten clonotypes cover under 2.5% of the sample.

PBMCs were isolated by Ficoll-Paque density gradient centrifugation. Sequencing input: PBMCs or a T cell subset sorted from them (not recorded which). The clonotype comes from an adult woman who had mild COVID-19 (a few samples of this study predate the infection). The sample titles of this study are shuffled in the database, so cell type and time point are left out; the donor was told from shared clones. This chain joins TRBV6-2 or TRBV6-3 to TRBJ2-7; TRBD2 is a weak D gene call, 7 bases matching. The DNA is TGTGCCAGCCGCCCGGGGGGCTTATCGGCGACTAGCTCCTACGAGCAGTACTTC. Translated, it gives CASRPGGLSATSSYEQYF.